These 24 T cell receptor beta chains were all obtained from the same sample, sequenced in a study of cytomegalovirus exposure and HLA in healthy donors. The PCR contained 60 Vbeta and 13 Jbeta primers. This table comes from immunoSEQ multiplex PCR, and its TCRdb copy is limited to in-frame clones, with some not included. The data hold 70,000 or so clones, with roughly 85% observed a single time. The sample was PBMCs. Receptor source: a woman aged 25 to 39 in good health and CMV-seronegative.

V usage is TRBV5-6 and J usage is TRBJ1-3; D remains ambiguous. V was clipped by 0 bases and J by 0 bases, with 4 bases between them. The germline gives CDR1 SGHDT, CDR2 YYEEEE. The CDR3 is made up of 14 amino acids. Here the CDR3 reads CASSLGSSGNTIYF. CDR3 nucleotide sequence: TGTGCCAGCAGCTTGGGGAGCTCTGGAAACACCATATATTTT.

J is TRBJ2-1 and V is TRBV7-2; D is possibly TRBD1 (6 bases). Germline V gene sequence: CDR1 SGHTA, CDR2 FQGNSA. V was cut by 8 bases and J by 7 bases, with 18 bases left in between. This CDR3 has 14 amino acids. CDR3 in DNA: TGTGCCAGCTCTGGGGCAGGGGTTTGGAATGAGCAGTTCTTC. Translation gives CASSGAGVWNEQFF. The entire variable domain, with the rest obtained from reference TRBV7-2 and TRBJ2-1, is as follows: GAGVSQSPSNKVTEKGKDVELRCDPISGHTALYWYRQSLGQGLEFLIYFQGNSAPDKSGLPSDRFSAERTGGSVSTLTIQRTQQEDSAVYLCASSGAGVWNEQFFGPGTRLTVL.

The V gene is TRBV29-1, the J gene TRBJ2-5, with no clear D. The CDR3 consists of 12 residues. Germline V gives CDR1 SQVTM, CDR2 ANQGSEA. V was pared by 6 bases and J by 3 bases, with 11 bases between. CDR3: CSVASMEETQYF. The CDR3 DNA is TGCAGCGTAGCCTCAATGGAAGAGACCCAGTACTTC.

The chain recombines TRBV11-3 with TRBJ2-1; TRBD2 matches 13 bases. After removal of 5 bases from V and 7 bases from J, the junction contained 2 bases not matched to a gene. The CDR3 loop spans 14 amino acids. Germline V gene lookup returns CDR1 SGHNT and CDR2 YENEEA. In nucleotides, the CDR3 is TGTGCCAGCAGCCCGGGACTAGCGGGAAATGAGCAGTTCTTC. Encoded protein: CASSPGLAGNEQFF.

To note about this clone: One end of the junction is discordant with germline, which a read error may explain. Other nucleotide sequences from this sample produce the same CDR3. This chain uses TRBV7-9 with TRBJ1-2, with D possibly being TRBD1 (5 bases). This CDR3 spans 14 amino acids. Germline values: CDR1 SEHNR, CDR2 FQNEAQ (reference sequence). The CDR3 DNA follows: TGCGCCAGCAGTTTGGAAGGGGTTGAAATTGGCTACACCTTC. It translates to CASSLEGVEIGYTF.

The CDR3 bases are TGTGCCAGCAGCACCTCGACGGGAGGGACTGAAGCTTTCTTT. Translated: CASSTSTGGTEAFF. The chain couples TRBV9 to TRBJ1-1; D is ambiguous. Germline V gives CDR1 SGDLS, CDR2 YYNGEE. Trimming removed 4 bases at V and 5 bases at J, with 15 bases between. This CDR3 is built from 14 residues. The complete variable domain, with remaining parts taken from reference TRBV9 and TRBJ1-1, reads DSGVTQTPKHLITATGQRVTLRCSPRSGDLSVYWYQQSLDQGLQFLIQYYNGEERAKGNILERFSAQQFPDLHSELNLSSLELGDSALYFCASSTSTGGTEAFFGQGTRLTVV.

The chain links TRBV10-3 to TRBJ2-7, with 7 bases that match TRBD2. This CDR3 is 13 amino acids long. The germline V gene encodes CDR1 ENHRY and CDR2 SYGVKD. The V and J ends lost 10 bases and 6 bases, in that order; junction bases with no gene match: 12. The CDR3 sequence: CATLRGGEGEQYF. The CDR3 DNA is TGTGCCACTTTAAGGGGAGGGGAGGGCGAGCAGTACTTC.

The V gene is TRBV9, the J gene TRBJ2-3; TRBD2 aligns across 12 bases. The CDR3 runs 18 residues. Germline lookup yields CDR1 SGDLS and CDR2 YYNGEE. Unmatched junction bases numbered 15, after V lost 4 bases and J lost 6 bases. CDR3 DNA: TGTGCCAGCAGCCTCAACACAAAGACTAGCGGGAGAAGGGATACGCAGTATTTT. Translating it yields CASSLNTKTSGRRDTQYF.

This clone appeared a few times. This chain joins TRBV5-6 and TRBJ2-1; D remains ambiguous. V lost 2 bases, J lost 4 bases, and 13 bases lay in between. CDR1 is SGHDT and CDR2 is YYEEEE in the germline V gene. This CDR3 spans 15 amino acids. CDR3 DNA sequence: TGTGCCAGCAGCTTACGTCCTACCACTTACAATGAGCAGTTCTTC. It specifies CASSLRPTTYNEQFF.

The J gene is TRBJ2-3, the V gene TRBV25-1, with 10 bases that match TRBD1. Germline V lookup: CDR1 MGHDK, CDR2 SYGVNS. The J segment lost 4 bases and the V segment lost 4 bases, leaving 11 bases of the junction unmatched. The CDR3 consists of 17 residues. This chain's CDR3 is CASSATPGQGLSDTQYF. Here the CDR3 DNA reads TGTGCCAGCAGTGCTACGCCGGGACAGGGGCTCTCAGATACGCAGTATTTT. Full variable domain (missing parts from reference TRBV25-1 and TRBJ2-3): EADIYQTPRYLVIGTGKKITLECSQTMGHDKMYWYQQDPGMELHLIHYSYGVNSTEKGDLSSESTVSRIRTEHFPLTLESARPSHTSQYLCASSATPGQGLSDTQYFGPGTRLTVL.

The chain uses TRBV7-2 and TRBJ2-2; possible D gene TRBD2, 5 bases. This CDR3 comprises 17 residues. Germline loops: CDR1 SGHTA, CDR2 FQGNSA. V was cut by 1 base and J by 4 bases, with 16 bases left in between. CDR3 protein: CASSLDPGRRSTGELFF. In DNA, the CDR3 is TGTGCCAGCAGCTTAGACCCGGGAAGGAGGAGCACCGGGGAGCTGTTTTTT.

The V call is TRBV19, the J call TRBJ2-5, with TRBD1 matching over 10 bases. CDR3 length: 14 residues. J was trimmed by 4 bases and V by 3 bases; bases with no gene match: 2. Germline-derived CDR1 and CDR2 are LNHDA and SQIVND (reference sequence). The CDR3 DNA reads TGTGCCAGTAGTATGGACAGGGGGTTAGAGACCCAGTACTTC. Amino acids: CASSMDRGLETQYF. The whole variable domain, filled in from reference TRBV19 and TRBJ2-5, reads DGGITQSPKYLFRKEGQNVTLSCEQNLNHDAMYWYRQDPGQGLRLIYYSQIVNDFQKGDIAEGYSVSREKKESFPLTVTSAQKNPTAFYLCASSMDRGLETQYFGPGTRLLVL.

Relative to its sample, this clone is medium-sized. The chain is built from TRBV10-3 and TRBJ2-2; D is possibly TRBD1 (5 bases). CDR3 length: 16 residues. Looked up from germline, CDR1 is ENHRY and CDR2 is SYGVKD. Trimming removed 3 bases at V and 5 bases at J, with 16 bases between. This chain's CDR3 is CAISESRAGKTGELFF. CDR3 sequence (DNA): TGTGCCATCAGTGAAAGTCGGGCAGGGAAGACCGGGGAGCTGTTTTTT.

V usage is TRBV27 and J usage is TRBJ2-1; possibly TRBD2 for D (6 bases). Per germline, CDR1 MNHEY and CDR2 SMNVEV (reference sequence). The CDR3 length is 18 residues. V dropped 1 base and J dropped 4 bases, with 20 bases sitting between them. The CDR3 sequence is CASSLLFSGPSEYNEQFF. As DNA, the CDR3 is TGTGCCAGCAGTTTATTGTTTTCTGGTCCTAGCGAGTACAATGAGCAGTTCTTC.

The V and J genes are TRBV5-1 and TRBJ2-7; 9 bases match TRBD1. V gave up 0 bases and J gave up 5 bases; unmatched junction bases: 9. Germline CDR1 is SGHRS and CDR2 is YFSETQ. This CDR3 has 16 residues. CDR3 sequence reads: CASSLGTGAHGDEQYF. The DNA of the CDR3 is TGCGCCAGCAGCTTGGGGACAGGGGCCCATGGGGACGAGCAGTACTTC.

J is TRBJ1-2 and V is TRBV28, with D possibly TRBD1 on 5 matching bases. The CDR3 is made up of 18 amino acids. Trimming took off 3 bases at V and 6 bases at J, with 26 bases between the two ends. The germline V gene has CDR1 MDHEN and CDR2 SYDVKM. This chain's CDR3 is CASSFSRANPLPGHGYTF. In DNA, the CDR3 is TGTGCCAGCAGTTTCTCACGGGCGAATCCCCTCCCAGGGCATGGCTACACCTTC.

This clone has just one count. The genes are TRBV11-3 and TRBJ2-3; tentative D call: TRBD2 (5 bases). Trimming stripped 1 base from V and 0 bases from J, with 20 bases between. CDR3 size: 19 residues. The germline V gene has CDR1 SGHNT and CDR2 YENEEA. CDR3 region: CASSLGVSVNMASTDTQYF. The CDR3 DNA sequence: TGTGCCAGCAGCTTAGGTGTTAGCGTCAATATGGCTAGCACAGATACGCAGTATTTT. The whole variable domain, filled in from reference TRBV11-3 and TRBJ2-3, reads EAGVVQSPRYKIIEKKQPVAFWCNPISGHNTLYWYLQNLGQGPELLIRYENEEAVDDSQLPKDRFSAERLKGVDSTLKIQPAELGDSAVYLCASSLGVSVNMASTDTQYFGPGTRLTVL.

The rearrangement joins TRBV11-2 to TRBJ2-5; 10 nucleotides agree with TRBD1. V shed 5 bases, J shed 7 bases, and the junction held 19 bases outside the gene matches. The CDR3 sequence is 18 residues long. CDR1 and CDR2 from the germline V gene are SGHAT and FQNNGV. Written as DNA, the CDR3 is TGTGCCAGCAGCCTAAATACTGGGACAGGGGTCGGGGTTGGGACCCAGTACTTC. It yields the protein CASSLNTGTGVGVGTQYF.

This chain links TRBV23-1 with TRBJ2-3; the D gene is possibly TRBD2 (6 bases). TRBV23-1 is identified as an open reading frame with a role that is uncertain. The CDR3 has 12 amino acids. Trimming pared 7 bases from V and 3 bases from J, leaving 8 bases between. The CDR3 nucleotides are TGCGCCAGCACCCGGGGGACAGATACGCAGTATTTT. Encoded protein: CASTRGTDTQYF.

The chain is built from TRBV5-1 and TRBJ2-7; the match to TRBD2 covers 14 bases. This CDR3 has 19 amino acids. Germline V gene data show CDR1 as SGHRS and CDR2 as YFSETQ. V was pared by 4 bases and J by 3 bases, with 15 bases of the junction left unmatched. The CDR3 protein is CASSRYGTSGSGDRYEQYF. CDR3 nucleotide sequence: TGCGCCAGCAGCAGATACGGGACTAGCGGGAGTGGTGATCGCTACGAGCAGTACTTC.

The rearrangement joins TRBV9 to TRBJ1-1, with 8 bases identical to TRBD1. Germline trimming cut 2 bases from V and 5 bases from J; bases unmatched to any gene: 8. Per the germline V gene, CDR1 is SGDLS and CDR2 is YYNGEE. CDR3 length: 15 residues. As DNA, the CDR3 is TGTGCCAGCAGCGTCGATGGGGACAGGCGGACTGAAGCTTTCTTT. Encoded protein: CASSVDGDRRTEAFF.

The V call is TRBV4-2, the J call TRBJ2-1; D possibly corresponds to TRBD2 (5 bases). Germline-derived CDR1 and CDR2 are LGHNA and YNFKEQ. The CDR3 loop spans 17 amino acids. V was clipped by 0 bases and J by 6 bases, with 18 bases between them. The CDR3, as DNA: TGTGCCAGCAGCCAAGACCACCGGGAATTAGCAATCAATGAGCAGTTCTTC. Translation gives CASSQDHRELAINEQFF.

V usage is TRBV11-3 and J usage is TRBJ2-7, with D unresolved. Trimming stripped 5 bases from V and 6 bases from J, with 14 bases between. The CDR3 runs to 13 residues. Germline loops: CDR1 SGHNT, CDR2 YENEEA. CDR3 in amino acids: CASSPLVEREQYF. CDR3 DNA: TGTGCCAGCAGCCCCCTAGTGGAGCGCGAGCAGTACTTC. Together with reference TRBV11-3 and TRBJ2-7, the CDR3 gives the full variable domain: EAGVVQSPRYKIIEKKQPVAFWCNPISGHNTLYWYLQNLGQGPELLIRYENEEAVDDSQLPKDRFSAERLKGVDSTLKIQPAELGDSAVYLCASSPLVEREQYFGPGTRLTVT.

This chain links TRBV13 with TRBJ2-7; 10 bases map to TRBD2. The V gene's germline CDR1 is PRHDT and CDR2 FYEKMQ (reference sequence). The CDR3 is made up of 15 amino acids. Unmatched junction bases numbered 7, after V lost 5 bases and J lost 3 bases. Here the CDR3 DNA reads TGTGCCAGCAGCCCAGGACTAGCGGACTTCTACGAGCAGTACTTC. Amino acid sequence: CASSPGLADFYEQYF.